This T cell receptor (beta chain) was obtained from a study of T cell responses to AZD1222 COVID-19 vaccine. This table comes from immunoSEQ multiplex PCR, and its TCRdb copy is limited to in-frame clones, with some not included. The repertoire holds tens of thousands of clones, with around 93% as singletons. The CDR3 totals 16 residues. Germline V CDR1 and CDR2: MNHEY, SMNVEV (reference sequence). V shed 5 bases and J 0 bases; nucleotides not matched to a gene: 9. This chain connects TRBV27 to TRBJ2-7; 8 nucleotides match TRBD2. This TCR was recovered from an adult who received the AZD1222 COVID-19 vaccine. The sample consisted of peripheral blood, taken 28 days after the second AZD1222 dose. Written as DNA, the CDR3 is TGTGCCAGCAGTCCACAACTAGCGGTAGCCTCCTACGAGCAGTACTTC. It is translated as CASSPQLAVASYEQYF.